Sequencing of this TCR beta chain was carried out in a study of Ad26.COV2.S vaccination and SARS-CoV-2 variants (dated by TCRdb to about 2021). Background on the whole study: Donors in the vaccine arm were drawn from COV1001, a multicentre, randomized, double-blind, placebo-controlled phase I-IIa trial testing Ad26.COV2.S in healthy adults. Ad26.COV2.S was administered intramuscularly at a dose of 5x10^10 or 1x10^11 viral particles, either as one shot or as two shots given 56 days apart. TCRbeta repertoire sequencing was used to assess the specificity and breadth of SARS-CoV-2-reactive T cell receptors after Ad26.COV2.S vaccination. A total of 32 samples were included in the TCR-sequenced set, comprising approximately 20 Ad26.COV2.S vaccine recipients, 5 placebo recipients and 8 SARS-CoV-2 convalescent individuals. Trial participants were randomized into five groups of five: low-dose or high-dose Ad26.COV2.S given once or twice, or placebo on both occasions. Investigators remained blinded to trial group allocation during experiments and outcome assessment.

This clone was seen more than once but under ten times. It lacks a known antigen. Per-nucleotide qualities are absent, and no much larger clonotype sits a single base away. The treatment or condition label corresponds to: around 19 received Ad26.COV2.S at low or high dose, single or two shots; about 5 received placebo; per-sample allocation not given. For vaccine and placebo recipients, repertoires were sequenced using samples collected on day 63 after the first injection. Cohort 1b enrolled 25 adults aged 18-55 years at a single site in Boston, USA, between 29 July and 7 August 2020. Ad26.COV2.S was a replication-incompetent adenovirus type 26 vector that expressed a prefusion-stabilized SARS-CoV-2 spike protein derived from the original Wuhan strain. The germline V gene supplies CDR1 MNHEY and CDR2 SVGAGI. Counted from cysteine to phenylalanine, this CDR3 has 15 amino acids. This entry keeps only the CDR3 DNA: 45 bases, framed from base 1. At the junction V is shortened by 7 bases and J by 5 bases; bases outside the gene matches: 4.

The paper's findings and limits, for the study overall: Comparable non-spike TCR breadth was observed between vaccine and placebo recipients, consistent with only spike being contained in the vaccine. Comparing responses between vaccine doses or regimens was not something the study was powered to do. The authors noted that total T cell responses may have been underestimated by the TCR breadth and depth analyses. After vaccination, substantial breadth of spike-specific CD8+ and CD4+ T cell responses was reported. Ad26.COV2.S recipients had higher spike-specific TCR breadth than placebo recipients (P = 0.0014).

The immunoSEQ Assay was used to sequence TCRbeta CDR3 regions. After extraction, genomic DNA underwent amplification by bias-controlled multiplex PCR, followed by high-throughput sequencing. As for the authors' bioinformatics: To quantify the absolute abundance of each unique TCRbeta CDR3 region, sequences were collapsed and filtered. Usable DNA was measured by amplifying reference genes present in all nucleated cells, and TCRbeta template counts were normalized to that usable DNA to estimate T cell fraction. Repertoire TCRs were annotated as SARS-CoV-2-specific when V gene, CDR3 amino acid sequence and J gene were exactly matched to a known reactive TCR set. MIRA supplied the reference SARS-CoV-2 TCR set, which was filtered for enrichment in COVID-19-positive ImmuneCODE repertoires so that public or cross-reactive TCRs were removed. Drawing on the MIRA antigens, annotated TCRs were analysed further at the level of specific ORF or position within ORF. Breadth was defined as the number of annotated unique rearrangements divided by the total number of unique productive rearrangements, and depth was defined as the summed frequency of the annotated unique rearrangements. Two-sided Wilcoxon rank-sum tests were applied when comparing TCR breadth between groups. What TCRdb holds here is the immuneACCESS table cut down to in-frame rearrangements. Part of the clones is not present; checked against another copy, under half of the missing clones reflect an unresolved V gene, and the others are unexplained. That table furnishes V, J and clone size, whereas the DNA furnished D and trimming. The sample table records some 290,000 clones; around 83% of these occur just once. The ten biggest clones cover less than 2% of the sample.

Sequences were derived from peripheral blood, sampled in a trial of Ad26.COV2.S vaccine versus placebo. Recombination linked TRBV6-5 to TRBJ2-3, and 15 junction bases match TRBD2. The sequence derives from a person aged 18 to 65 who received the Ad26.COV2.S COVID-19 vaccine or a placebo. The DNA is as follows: TGTGCCAGCATCGGACTAGCGGGGGGGATAGATACGCAGTATTTT. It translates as CASIGLAGGIDTQYF.